The clone carrying this T cell receptor (beta chain) has more than one count but fewer than ten. Its specificity is not known. These data are taken from a study of early T cells in non-severe SARS-CoV-2 infection. The study's findings and limits: Missing private and CD4 specificities, VDJdb matching favored anti-spike CD8 responses.

The length of the CDR3 is 14 residues. The V gene end was trimmed by 0 bases and the J gene end by 7 bases; junction bases not matched to a gene: 6. Germline-derived CDR1 and CDR2 are KGHSH and LQKENI. cDNA molecules, individually, were tagged with unique molecular identifiers. TCRdb recomputed calls from the 5' RACE reads with MiXCR, one row per CDR3 protein. The top ten hold 16% of the sample, which has some 64,000 distinct CDR3 sequences, 20% seen once. V gene TRBV18 combines with J gene TRBJ2-7, with 7 bases aligning to TRBD1. The clonotype comes from an adult who was a healthcare worker with PCR-confirmed SARS-CoV-2 infection or an uninfected control (not recorded which). This specimen was whole blood, taken at baseline. This CDR3 is CASSPPADREEQYF. CDR3 DNA sequence: TGTGCCAGCTCACCACCGGCTGACAGGGAAGAGCAGTACTTC.